The 16 T cell receptor beta chains in this list originate from one sample, sequenced in a study of identical twins. TCRdb independently ran MiXCR on the 5' RACE reads; one entry per CDR3 protein. The data hold 1.5 million to 2 million distinct CDR3 sequences, with about 32% observed a single time. Sequencing was done on a sample of cord blood. Every receptor here comes from a newborn girl in good health.

This clonotype came up a few times. The chain recombines TRBV6-2 or TRBV6-3 with TRBJ2-3; D remains ambiguous. The CDR3 spans 14 residues. Between the trimmed V and J ends, which lost 7 bases and 2 bases, there was a span of 13 bases. Germline V gene sequence: CDR1 MNHEY, CDR2 SVGEGT. The CDR3 nucleotides are TGTGCCAGCATGGTCGACTCCCTCACAGATACGCAGTATTTT. Its protein product is CASMVDSLTDTQYF.

This chain joins TRBV6-5 and TRBJ1-1, with TRBD1 matching 9 bases. Unmatched junction bases numbered 9, after V lost 2 bases and J lost 5 bases. The length of the CDR3 is 16 residues. Looked up from germline, CDR1 is MNHEY and CDR2 is SVGAGI. The CDR3 sequence: CASSYTYRGRRTEAFF. CDR3 DNA: TGTGCCAGCAGTTACACCTACAGGGGGCGTCGGACTGAAGCTTTCTTT.

This clonotype was seen a single time. The chain uses TRBV7-2 and TRBJ2-1, with TRBD1 as a possible D gene (6 bases). The J call is in doubt because the DNA end fits TRBJ2-7 better. Germline-derived CDR1 and CDR2 are SGHTA and FQGNSA. CDR3 length: 15 residues. CDR3 sequence reads: CASSFVGTNYNEQYF. The DNA for the CDR3 is TGTGCCAGCAGCTTTGTCGGGACAAACTACAATGAGCAGTACTTC.

The CDR3: CASSLDRGRQTRNIQYF. DNA for the CDR3: TGTGCCAGCAGCCTAGACAGGGGGCGCCAAACTAGGAACATTCAGTACTTC. This chain links TRBV3-1 with TRBJ2-4; 10 bases match TRBD1. V lost 4 bases, J lost 7 bases, and 13 bases stayed unmatched. The CDR3 loop spans 17 amino acids. Germline V gene sequence: CDR1 LGHDT, CDR2 YNNKEL (reference sequence).

J is TRBJ2-1 and V is TRBV7-2; D not resolved. The CDR3 covers 18 residues. The germline V and J ends were trimmed by 0 bases and 6 bases, with 21 bases remaining between them. Germline V gives CDR1 SGHTA, CDR2 FQGNSA. As DNA, the CDR3 is TGTGCCAGCAGCTTAGCGGGTCGGGTAGCCGCTAGGCGCAATGAGCAGTTCTTC. It specifies CASSLAGRVAARRNEQFF.

This clonotype was picked up a small number of times. The chain recombines TRBV24-1 with TRBJ2-2, with no clear D. Germline V CDR1 and CDR2: KGHDR, SFDVKD. The CDR3 runs to 15 residues. Trimming cost V 2 bases and J 5 bases, with 11 bases left between them. The CDR3 here is CATSDSGEVTGELFF. CDR3 bases: TGTGCCACCAGTGATTCGGGTGAAGTTACCGGGGAGCTGTTTTTT.

The chain couples TRBV20-1 to TRBJ1-2, with D possibly matching TRBD1 (5 bases). The CDR3 runs 13 residues. The V and J ends lost 3 bases and 0 bases respectively, with 8 bases between them. The germline CDR1 and CDR2 sequences are DFQATT and SNEGSKA (reference sequence). The CDR3 DNA is TGCAGTGCTAGGGGGACCTCTAACTATGGCTACACCTTC. This translates into CSARGTSNYGYTF.

For the CDR3, the DNA is TGCAGTGCTATTAGGGTTGGCACTGAAGCTTTCTTT. Amino acids: CSAIRVGTEAFF. This chain uses TRBV20-1 with TRBJ1-1; D gene unclear. V was cut by 4 bases and J by 4 bases, with 10 bases left in between. This CDR3 is built from 12 residues. CDR1 and CDR2 (germline): DFQATT, SNEGSKA (reference sequence).

This clonotype was counted a few times. This chain connects TRBV5-6 to TRBJ2-3; D perhaps matches TRBD1 (6 bases). Trimming removed 4 bases at V and 7 bases at J, with 10 bases between. The germline gives CDR1 SGHDT, CDR2 YYEEEE. The CDR3 contains 12 residues. Here the CDR3 reads CASSETGNTQYF. The CDR3 coding sequence is TGTGCCAGCAGCGAGACAGGAAATACGCAGTATTTT.

The rearrangement joins TRBV5-8 to TRBJ2-3; 9 bases fit TRBD2. The CDR3 totals 17 residues. CDR1 is SGHTS, CDR2 YDEGEE, per germline. V shed 4 bases, J shed 2 bases, and the junction held 11 bases outside the gene matches. The CDR3 bases are TGTGCCAGCAGCCGATTTAGCGGGAGTGGGTACACAGATACGCAGTATTTT. Translated: CASSRFSGSGYTDTQYF.

This clonotype was detected a few times. The rearrangement joins TRBV5-1 to TRBJ1-2, with 8 bases matching TRBD1. The CDR3 extends over 14 amino acids. Trimming cost V 3 bases and J 3 bases; bases outside gene matches: 4. Germline CDR1 SGHRS, CDR2 YFSETQ. CDR3 coding DNA: TGCGCCAGCAGCTGGACAGGGAGGGACTATGGCTACACCTTC. Residues: CASSWTGRDYGYTF.

This clonotype was observed a handful of times. The rearrangement links TRBV2 to TRBJ1-6, with D uncertain. The CDR3 runs 14 residues. Looked up from germline, CDR1 is SNHLY and CDR2 is FYNNEI. The V end was cut by 5 bases, the J end by 9 bases, with 14 bases between. The CDR3 DNA sequence: TGTGCCAGCAGTCGCGGGGTTGACGGTTCACCCCTCCACTTT. As protein: CASSRGVDGSPLHF.

A remark on this clonotype: The junction departs from the called germline gene at one end, perhaps through a read error. The CDR3 DNA reads TGTGCCAACAGCCCTTTTGGTTTGTTGGGGGCAGAGACCCAGTACTTC. Amino acids: CANSPFGLLGAETQYF. The chain combines TRBV11-2 with TRBJ2-5; a weak D match, TRBD1 (6 bases). Germline V gene lookup returns CDR1 SGHAT and CDR2 FQNNGV. The CDR3 loop spans 16 amino acids.

This clonotype came up many times. The CDR3 loop is CASRRTGYADTQYF. The CDR3 DNA is TGTGCCAGTAGGAGGACAGGGTATGCAGATACGCAGTATTTT. The J gene is TRBJ2-3, the V gene TRBV19; 8 nucleotides align to TRBD1. The CDR3 spans 14 residues. The junction had 6 bases not matched to a gene; V was cut back by 6 bases and J by 4 bases. The germline V gene encodes CDR1 LNHDA and CDR2 SQIVND (reference sequence).

This chain links TRBV6-4 with TRBJ2-3; 10 nucleotides match TRBD1. The V segment lost 3 bases and the J segment 4 bases; nucleotides outside the gene matches: 1. This CDR3 spans 14 amino acids. The germline gives CDR1 MRHNA, CDR2 SNTAGT. CDR3 protein: CASSEGTGADTQYF. CDR3 coding DNA: TGTGCCAGCAGTGAGGGGACAGGGGCAGATACGCAGTATTTT.

The table lists this clonotype with a few counts. V usage is TRBV3-1 and J usage is TRBJ2-4; D is possibly TRBD2 (6 bases). Germline assignment: CDR1 LGHDT and CDR2 YNNKEL (reference sequence). The CDR3 has 17 residues. The V end was cut by 1 base, the J end by 0 bases, with 13 bases between. The CDR3 region has the DNA TGTGCCAGCAGCCAAGTTCTTAGCGGCGTAGCCAAAAACATTCAGTACTTC. This gives the protein CASSQVLSGVAKNIQYF. Drawing the rest from reference TRBV3-1 and TRBJ2-4, the complete variable domain is DTAVSQTPKYLVTQMGNDKSIKCEQNLGHDTMYWYKQDSKKFLKIMFSYNNKELIINETVPNRFSPKSPDKAHLNLHINSLELGDSAVYFCASSQVLSGVAKNIQYFGAGTRLSVL.